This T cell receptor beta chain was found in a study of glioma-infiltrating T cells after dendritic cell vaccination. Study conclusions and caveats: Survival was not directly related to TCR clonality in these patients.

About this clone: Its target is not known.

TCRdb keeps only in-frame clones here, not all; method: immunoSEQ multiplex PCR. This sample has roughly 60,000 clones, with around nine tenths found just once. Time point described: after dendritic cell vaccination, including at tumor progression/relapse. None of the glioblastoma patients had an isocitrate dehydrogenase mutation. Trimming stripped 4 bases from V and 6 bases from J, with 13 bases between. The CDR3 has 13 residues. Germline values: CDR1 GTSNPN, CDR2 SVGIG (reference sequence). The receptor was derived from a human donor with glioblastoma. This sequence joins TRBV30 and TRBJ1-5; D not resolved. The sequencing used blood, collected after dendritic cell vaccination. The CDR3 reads CAWTSGGRQPQHF. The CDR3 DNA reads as TGTGCCTGGACATCAGGAGGGCGTCAGCCCCAGCATTTT.